This T cell receptor beta chain was recorded in a study of shared clonotypes between healthy human individuals. Study at large: Donors, aged 18 to 49, were a couple of women and a few men.

Study-wide results and caveats: Shared clonotypes: 4.5% to 5% naive CD4, about 3.3% naive CD8, roughly 2.4% memory CD4, 0.4% memory CD8. Generation probabilities of non-shared clonotypes were lower (relative to those shared by all four donors). Naive subsets generally had larger estimated richness than memory subsets.

The data were produced by immunoSEQ multiplex PCR, yet TCRdb's version contains in-frame clones alone and is incomplete. The sample carries around 2.1 million clones, around 93% recorded once. Regarding this clone: Its antigen is currently unknown.

The ends were cut back, 4 bases at V and 6 bases at J, with 11 bases in the middle. The CDR3 is 13 residues long. Germline values: CDR1 SGHTA, CDR2 FQGNSA. The naive CD8 population came from CD45RO-negative cells selected for CCR7, without terminally differentiated effector memory CD45RA+ cells. The rearrangement links TRBV7-2 to TRBJ2-3; D is ambiguous. The sample comprised naive CD8+ T cells from PBMCs. The receptor was isolated from a man aged 18 to 29 in good health. Some clones in this sample may be carry-over from other donors' samples. CDR3 loop: CASSSLGWDTQYF. The DNA for the CDR3 is TGTGCCAGCAGCTCCTTAGGTTGGGATACGCAGTATTTT.